A selection of T cell receptor beta chains follows, all from one sample in a study of blood T cells in healthy people across ages. Each CDR3 protein is one row after TCRdb ran MiXCR on the 5' RACE reads. The sample has 850,000 to 1,100,000 distinct CDR3 sequences, approximately 38% seen once. Source material: blood. These receptors all stem from a man younger than 30 in good health. CDR3s include the opening cysteine and the closing phenylalanine or tryptophan. D genes are given only for firm matches. Clone size is given for some rows only: seen once, a few or many times, or a class if the clone is expanded.

v_call	d_call	j_call	clone_size	cdr3_nt	cdr3_aa
TRBV5-1	NA	TRBJ2-3	few	TGCGCCAGCAGACTGACAGGGAGGAGAGAAAATACGCAGTATTTT	CASRLTGRRENTQYF
TRBV10-3	TRBD1	TRBJ2-1	NA	TGTGCCATCAGTGCGGCACAGGGGGATTACAATGAGCAGTTCTTC	CAISAAQGDYNEQFF
TRBV20-1	TRBD2	TRBJ2-2	NA	TGCAGTGCACTCCTCCCGGGGGGAGGCGGGGAGCTGTTTTTT	CSALLPGGGGELFF
TRBV20-1	TRBD1	TRBJ2-1	NA	TGCAGTGCTAGAGATCCGGGCCTTAGATCGACAGGGGGGTATTACAATGAGCAGTTCTTC	CSARDPGLRSTGGYYNEQFF
TRBV12-3/TRBV12-4	TRBD2	TRBJ2-7	few	TGTGCCAGCAGTCCCGGGACTAGCGGGGGCCGTAGCTCCTACGAGCAGTACTTC	CASSPGTSGGRSSYEQYF
TRBV14	NA	TRBJ1-6	NA	TGTGCCAGCAGCGCCTGGACGGCAAATAATTCACCCCTCCACTTT	CASSAWTANNSPLHF
TRBV4-2	NA	TRBJ2-7	once	TGTGCCAGCAGCCAAGAACAGGTTCCCCAAGAGACCAAGTACTTC	CASSQEQVPQETKYF
TRBV20-1	NA	TRBJ1-5	few	TGCAGTGCTAGAGTAAGGCTCGGGGGCAATCAGCCCCAGCATTTT	CSARVRLGGNQPQHF
TRBV7-2	TRBD1	TRBJ1-1	NA	TGTGCCCGCAGCCAAGGACAGGGTGAAGGGAACACTGAAGCTTTCTTT	CARSQGQGEGNTEAFF
TRBV2	NA	TRBJ2-7	many	TGTGCCAGCACCAGCTACAATGAGCAGTACTTC	CASTSYNEQYF
TRBV4-3	TRBD1	TRBJ2-3	NA	TGCGCCAGCTCCTCCGGGACAGGGGGCTCTAGCACAGATACGCAGTATTTT	CASSSGTGGSSTDTQYF
TRBV7-9	NA	TRBJ2-3	many	TGTGCCAGCAGCTTAGTTTCTGGGGGAGGAGATACGCAGTATTTT	CASSLVSGGGDTQYF
TRBV7-2	NA	TRBJ2-3	few	TGTGCCAGCAGCTTAGGACCTCCTGGGGGCACAGATACGCAGTATTTT	CASSLGPPGGTDTQYF
TRBV21-1	NA	TRBJ1-1	once	TGTGCCAGCAGCATACGGACAGGGGTAAACACTGAAGCTTTCTTT	CASSIRTGVNTEAFF
TRBV20-1	NA	TRBJ2-7	NA	TGCAGTGCTAGAGATCTTTCGGGGCTTTCGTCCTACGAGCAGTACTTC	CSARDLSGLSSYEQYF
TRBV7-2	TRBD1	TRBJ2-1	NA	TGTGCCAGCAGCTTATCCTCCTCCGGACAGGGGGGCTCCTACAATGAGCAGTTCTTC	CASSLSSSGQGGSYNEQFF
TRBV6-1	NA	TRBJ1-3	NA	TGTGCCAGCAGTGAAGGAGGTGGTGGAAACACCATATATTTT	CASSEGGGGNTIYF
TRBV29-1	NA	TRBJ2-3	few	TGCAGCGGGGGGGGGCACAGGGCAGATACGCAGTATTTT	CSGGGHRADTQYF
TRBV2	TRBD1	TRBJ1-6	few	TGTGCCAGCAGCGCTTCAGGGGGCTCCTATAATTCACCCCTCCACTTT	CASSASGGSYNSPLHF
TRBV4-1	NA	TRBJ1-4	few	TGCGCCAGCAGCCAAGAGCCCCGGGGACCTTTCGCAACTAATGAAAAACTGTTTTTT	CASSQEPRGPFATNEKLFF
TRBV4-1	NA	TRBJ2-2	few	TGCGCCAGCAGCCAAGATTTTGCCGAACAGAACACCGGGGAGCTGTTTTTT	CASSQDFAEQNTGELFF
TRBV29-1	NA	TRBJ2-5	NA	TGCAGCGTTGACCATTGGGGGGCCGGGGTCAACGAAGAAAAAGAGACCCAGTACTTC	CSVDHWGAGVNEEKETQYF
TRBV20-1	TRBD2	TRBJ2-3	few	TGCAAGGCCGGGACTAGCGAGGCAGATACGCAGTATTTT	CKAGTSEADTQYF
TRBV18	NA	TRBJ2-3	NA	TGTGCCAGCTCACCACCGGCAGGGGAGACAGATACGCAGTATTTT	CASSPPAGETDTQYF
TRBV20-1	NA	TRBJ1-2	NA	TGCAGTGCTAGAGGAGGCCTTTATGGCTACACCTTC	CSARGGLYGYTF
TRBV6-2/TRBV6-3	TRBD1	TRBJ2-4	NA	TGTGCCAGCAGTTACCCGACAGGGGACGAGGTTCTATTGCCCAAAAACATTCAGTACTTC	CASSYPTGDEVLLPKNIQYF
TRBV29-1	NA	TRBJ2-5	few	TGCAGCGTTGATCGCCAGGGGAGGGAGACCCAGTACTTC	CSVDRQGRETQYF
TRBV18	NA	TRBJ2-7	NA	TGTGCCAGCTCACCTTCTAGACAGGAGACCGACGAGCAGTACTTC	CASSPSRQETDEQYF
TRBV4-3	NA	TRBJ2-3	few	TGCGCCAGCAGCCAAGGTGGACTTCATAATGAGGGAGATACGCAGTATTTT	CASSQGGLHNEGDTQYF
TRBV5-1	TRBD1	TRBJ1-4	NA	TGCGCCAACAGCGGGACAGGGGACCGGACCGAAAAACTGTTTTTT	CANSGTGDRTEKLFF
TRBV6-2/TRBV6-3	TRBD1	TRBJ1-1	NA	TGTGCCAGCAACACACGGGGGACAGGGGCCCAAGAAGCTTTCTTT	CASNTRGTGAQEAFF
TRBV3-1	TRBD2	TRBJ2-7	NA	TGTGCCAGCAGCCAAAACCCCCCGGGACTAGGGTACGAGCAGTACTTC	CASSQNPPGLGYEQYF
TRBV29-1	NA	TRBJ2-1	NA	TGCAGCTGCCCCGGGGGCCGGATGAACAATGAGCAGTTCTTC	CSCPGGRMNNEQFF
TRBV11-2	NA	TRBJ2-1	few	TGTGCCAGCAGCGAAAGAAGGGACCGGTCCTACAATGAGCAGTTCTTC	CASSERRDRSYNEQFF
TRBV20-1	NA	TRBJ1-2	NA	TGCAGTGCTGGACGGAGCCCAGAAACTCTCTATGGCTACACCTTC	CSAGRSPETLYGYTF
TRBV3-1	TRBD2	TRBJ2-1	NA	TGTGCCAGCGGCCGGGGACCAGCGGGACAGTTCTTC	CASGRGPAGQFF
TRBV5-1	NA	TRBJ2-4	NA	TGCGCCAGCAAACGGGACGGACCGAATCGGGGAAACATTCAGTACTTC	CASKRDGPNRGNIQYF
TRBV5-1	NA	TRBJ1-4	NA	TGCGCCAGCAGCCCGACCCCAGGGGCCAGTAATGAAAAACTGTTTTTT	CASSPTPGASNEKLFF
TRBV5-1	NA	TRBJ1-1	once	TGCGCCAGCAGCTTGGCCGGGTTCAGAAACACTGAAGCTTTCTTT	CASSLAGFRNTEAFF
TRBV5-1	NA	TRBJ1-2	few	TGCGCCAGCAGCTTGGATCGGGGGCAGGCCTATGGCTACACCTTC	CASSLDRGQAYGYTF